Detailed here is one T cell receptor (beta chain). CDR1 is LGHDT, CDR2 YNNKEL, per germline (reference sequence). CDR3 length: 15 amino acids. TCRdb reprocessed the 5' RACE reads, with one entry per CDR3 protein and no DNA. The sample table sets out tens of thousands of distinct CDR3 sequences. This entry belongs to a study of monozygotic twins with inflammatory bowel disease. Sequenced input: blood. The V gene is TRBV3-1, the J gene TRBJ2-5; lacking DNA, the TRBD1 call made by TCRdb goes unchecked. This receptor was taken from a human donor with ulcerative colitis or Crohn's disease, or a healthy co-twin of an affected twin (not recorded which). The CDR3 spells CASSPAGVRAETQYF.